This T cell receptor (beta chain) derives from a study of monozygotic twins with cystic fibrosis. Findings of the study overall: J usage was most co-twin-similar in 8 of 16 pairs, V in 13.

TCRdb keeps only in-frame clones here, not all; method: immunoSEQ multiplex PCR. The sample consists of some 32,000 clones, just over 95% of them appearing once. This clone is a singleton in its sample. Its antigen is as yet unknown. The V and J ends lost 7 bases and 8 bases, in that order; junction bases with no gene match: 9. Germline V lookup: CDR1 SGHTS, CDR2 YDEGEE. The CDR3 is made up of 14 amino acids. This clonotype originated in a girl aged 2 to 10 with cystic fibrosis. The sequencing input was blood. The chain carries TRBV5-8 and TRBJ1-2; TRBD1 agrees at 12 bases. The CDR3: CASRDRGLFWGYTF. The CDR3 nucleotides are TGTGCCAGCCGGGACAGGGGGCTTTTCTGGGGCTACACCTTC.